The 14 T cell receptor beta chains below all came from one sample that was sequenced in a study of blood T cell repertoires in COVID-19. TCRdb keeps only in-frame clones here, not all; method: immunoSEQ multiplex PCR. Seen here are about 140,000 clones, over 80% observed once, and the top ten hold less than 2%. The sample taken for sequencing was peripheral blood. The source is a woman aged 45-65 years with acute or convalescent COVID-19.

This clone was detected only once. The CDR3 DNA reads as TGTGCCAGCAGTCTATGGACAGGGAGTCAGCCCCAGCATTTT. Protein product: CASSLWTGSQPQHF. The gene calls are TRBV2 and TRBJ1-5, with 8 bases lining up with TRBD1. The J segment lost 6 bases and the V segment lost 5 bases, leaving 6 bases of the junction unmatched. Germline V CDR1 and CDR2: SNHLY, FYNNEI. CDR3 length: 14 residues.

The chain joins TRBV6-5 to TRBJ1-6, with TRBD1 as a possible D gene (6 bases). The V and J ends lost 8 bases and 2 bases respectively, with 13 bases between them. This CDR3 has 15 amino acids. CDR1 and CDR2 from the germline V gene are MNHEY and SVGAGI. The CDR3 sequence: CASQNRATYNSPLHF. The CDR3 nucleotides read TGTGCCAGCCAGAACAGGGCTACCTATAATTCACCCCTCCACTTT.

The chain links TRBV28 to TRBJ1-2; D is undetermined. Germline V gene lookup returns CDR1 MDHEN and CDR2 SYDVKM. There are 12 residues in the CDR3. Trimming shortened V by 6 bases and J by 4 bases, and 9 bases separated the two germline ends. CDR3 sequence (DNA): TGTGCCAGCAGCCTTTTCCCCTATGGCTACACCTTC. Protein: CASSLFPYGYTF.

The chain uses TRBV7-2 and TRBJ2-7; 7 bases are shared with TRBD1. V shed 1 base, J shed 2 bases, and the junction held 5 bases outside the gene matches. The CDR3 loop spans 15 amino acids. Germline CDR1 is SGHTA and CDR2 is FQGNSA. The CDR3: CASSLGQGGPYEQYF. CDR3 nucleotides: TGTGCCAGCAGCTTAGGACAGGGTGGACCCTACGAGCAGTACTTC.

This chain joins TRBV2 and TRBJ1-6; possibly TRBD1 for D (6 bases). From germline, CDR1 is SNHLY and CDR2 FYNNEI. The V gene lost 6 bases and the J gene lost 0 bases, with 6 bases spanning the gap. The CDR3 consists of 14 residues. The CDR3 sequence is CASRDSSYNSPLHF. CDR3 bases: TGTGCCAGCAGGGACAGCTCCTATAATTCACCCCTCCACTTT.

The J gene is TRBJ2-5, the V gene TRBV19; 12 bases line up with TRBD2. Germline V gene data show CDR1 as LNHDA and CDR2 as SQIVND (reference sequence). This CDR3 region has 16 residues. Losses at the gene ends were 1 base for V and 8 bases for J; bases not matched to a gene: 8. CDR3 nucleotide sequence: TGTGCCAGTAGTATAGGACTAGCGGGAGTGGGAGGAACCCAGTACTTC. Protein product: CASSIGLAGVGGTQYF.

This clone has a handful of counts. The chain is built from TRBV27 and TRBJ2-5; D unresolved. The CDR3 runs to 11 residues. Trimming took off 1 base at V and 7 bases at J, with 4 bases between the two ends. CDR1 and CDR2 (germline): MNHEY, SMNVEV (reference sequence). As DNA, the CDR3 is TGTGCCAGCAGTTTATTCGGGACCCAGTACTTC. Residues: CASSLFGTQYF.

The V and J genes are TRBV28 and TRBJ1-1; D is unclear. Per the germline V gene, CDR1 is MDHEN and CDR2 is SYDVKM. The CDR3 runs to 11 residues. V gave up 10 bases and J gave up 7 bases, with 13 bases separating them. CDR3 residues: CAIERNDEAFF. CDR3 nucleotide sequence: TGTGCCATAGAGAGAAACGATGAAGCTTTCTTT.

This chain connects TRBV11-1 to TRBJ2-3; D is unresolved. Germline CDR1 is SGHAT and CDR2 is FQDESV (reference sequence). The CDR3 has 14 amino acids. V was trimmed by 3 bases and J by 2 bases, leaving 9 bases between them. The CDR3 DNA reads TGTGCCAGCAGCTTTACTGGTGACACAGATACGCAGTATTTT. It translates to CASSFTGDTDTQYF.

The gene calls are TRBV18 and TRBJ1-3; 7 bases fit TRBD1. The CDR3 covers 16 residues. CDR1 KGHSH and CDR2 LQKENI come from the germline V gene. The junction had 7 bases not matched to a gene; V was cut back by 3 bases and J by 2 bases. CDR3 bases: TGTGCCAGCTCACCTCCCGACAGGGTCACTGGAAACACCATATATTTT. It is translated as CASSPPDRVTGNTIYF.

V usage is TRBV6-5 and J usage is TRBJ1-6; 11 nucleotides agree with TRBD1. This CDR3 comprises 15 residues. CDR1 is MNHEY, CDR2 SVGAGI, per germline. Germline trimming cut 6 bases from V and 6 bases from J; bases unmatched to any gene: 4. In DNA form, the CDR3 reads TGTGCCAGCAGGCCGGGACAGGGGGTTAATTCACCCCTCCACTTT. It specifies CASRPGQGVNSPLHF.

The chain couples TRBV6-5 to TRBJ2-7; D not certain. Germline V gene lookup returns CDR1 MNHEY and CDR2 SVGAGI. V lost 5 bases to trimming and J lost 3 bases, with 17 bases between them. This CDR3 is built from 15 residues. Written as DNA, the CDR3 is TGTGCCAGCAGTCCCAGGATGTTCACTCTCTACGAGCAGTACTTC. This codes for CASSPRMFTLYEQYF.

The chain recombines TRBV5-4 with TRBJ1-2, with a possible D match to TRBD1 (6 bases). Trimming removed 0 bases at V and 0 bases at J, with 9 bases between. The length of the CDR3 is 15 residues. Germline CDR1 and CDR2: SGHNT and YYREEE (reference sequence). CDR3 nucleotide sequence: TGTGCCAGCAGCTTGGGGGACAACCCTAACTATGGCTACACCTTC. Encoded protein: CASSLGDNPNYGYTF.

The chain uses TRBV7-8 and TRBJ2-7, with D uncertain. Germline V gene lookup returns CDR1 SGHVS and CDR2 FQNEAQ. The CDR3 is 14 residues long. V was shortened by 4 bases and J by 0 bases, with 10 bases between the two germline ends. CDR3 amino acids: CASSSRQSSYEQYF. In DNA form, the CDR3 reads TGTGCCAGCAGCTCCCGACAAAGCTCCTACGAGCAGTACTTC.